The present T cell receptor (beta chain) was sequenced within a study of shared clonotypes between healthy human individuals. Study-level points and caveats: Roughly 5.3% of naive CD4 clonotypes were common to a few donors.

In germline, CDR1 is SGHNT, CDR2 YYREEE (reference sequence). The CDR3 runs to 15 residues. V was pared by 3 bases and J by 2 bases, with 14 bases between. The study drew its donors from healthy HIV-negative adults without recent acute infections or vaccinations. As for this clone: Its target is unknown.

Repertoires were generated with immunoSEQ multiplex PCR, while TCRdb's copy carries only in-frame clones and drops some. The table includes over 2 million clones, roughly 90% detected once. Sequencing was carried out using naive CD4+ T cells from PBMCs. Indicated subset: CD45RA+ positively selected. This sequence originates from a young man in good health. Some clones in this sample may be carry-over from other donors' samples. The genes are TRBV5-4 and TRBJ1-2; D is uncertain. In DNA form, the CDR3 reads TGTGCCAGCAGCTCCGCGGCGGGATCCAACTATGGCTACACCTTC. Amino acid sequence: CASSSAAGSNYGYTF. The whole variable domain, remainder taken from reference TRBV5-4 and TRBJ1-2, is ETGVTQSPTHLIKTRGQQVTLRCSSQSGHNTVSWYQQALGQGPQFIFQYYREEENGRGNFPPRFSGLQFPNYSSELNVNALELDDSALYLCASSSAAGSNYGYTFGSGTRLTVV.